The clone carrying this T cell receptor (beta chain) was counted a few times. No antigen is known for it. Amplification targeted TCR beta CDR3 regions from RNA transcripts. First-round RT-PCR of the TCR CDR3 relied on the HTBI primer set. Via MiXCR, TCRdb re-called the multiplex PCR reads, giving one row per CDR3 protein. The sample holds 300,000 to 400,000 distinct CDR3 sequences, about 15% seen once. This entry belongs to a study of T cells in Graves' hyperthyroidism and ophthalmopathy. General study points: Appearing also in blood were most of the thyroid clonotypes expanded above 0.001.

Pregnant or lactating patients were excluded, as were those with uncontrolled infection or other autoimmune disease. Per germline, CDR1 DFQATT and CDR2 SNEGSKA (reference sequence). The CDR3 runs to 15 residues. V trimming: 3 bases; J trimming: 2 bases; junction bases outside the gene matches: 4. The TCR was taken from a woman in her twenties or thirties with Graves' hyperthyroidism. Material for sequencing was blood. The V and J genes are TRBV20-1 and TRBJ2-3, with TRBD2 identical over 11 bases. The CDR3 sequence is CSARISGRATDTQYF. In DNA form, the CDR3 reads TGCAGTGCTAGGATTAGCGGGAGGGCCACAGATACGCAGTATTTT.